This T cell receptor beta chain comes out of a study of cytomegalovirus exposure and HLA in healthy donors. The germline V gene encodes CDR1 MNHEY and CDR2 SVGAGI. The V and J ends lost 11 bases and 5 bases, in that order; junction bases with no gene match: 9. This CDR3 has 13 amino acids. PCR employed 60 Vbeta and 13 Jbeta primers. Only in-frame clones appear in the TCRdb table, and some are missing; sequencing was by immunoSEQ multiplex PCR. Here the sample spans approximately 75,000 clones, 74% being singletons. Sequences were obtained from PBMCs. The V gene is TRBV6-5, the J gene TRBJ2-3; 8 bases agree with TRBD2. The origin of this receptor is a woman aged 55-69 years in good health and CMV-seropositive. The CDR3 coding sequence is TGTGCCTATACCGGGAGGGAGGGAGATACGCAGTATTTT. It yields the protein CAYTGREGDTQYF.